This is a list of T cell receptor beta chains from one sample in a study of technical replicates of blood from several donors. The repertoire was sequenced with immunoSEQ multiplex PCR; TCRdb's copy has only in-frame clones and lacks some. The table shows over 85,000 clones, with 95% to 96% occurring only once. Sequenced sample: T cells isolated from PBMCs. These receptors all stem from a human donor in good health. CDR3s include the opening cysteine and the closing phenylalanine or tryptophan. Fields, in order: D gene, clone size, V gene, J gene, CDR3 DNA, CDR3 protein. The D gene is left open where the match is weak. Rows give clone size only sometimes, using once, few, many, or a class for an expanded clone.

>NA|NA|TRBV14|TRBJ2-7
TGTGCCAGCAGCTCACGTGGGGAGAGCTACGAGCAGTACTTC
CASSSRGESYEQYF
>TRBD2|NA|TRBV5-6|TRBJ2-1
TGTGCCAGCAGCTTACCGGGACTAGAGGATGAGCAGTTCTTC
CASSLPGLEDEQFF
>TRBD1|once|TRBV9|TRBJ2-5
TGTGCCAGCAGCTATACGGGACAGAGGAAAGAGACCCAGTACTTC
CASSYTGQRKETQYF
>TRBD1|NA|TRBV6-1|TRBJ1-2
TGTGCCAGCAGTGAAGCCCCAGGGGGGAACTATGGCTACACCTTC
CASSEAPGGNYGYTF
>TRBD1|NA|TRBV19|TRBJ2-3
TGTGCCAGTAGTTTTTTACAGGGGGTAGATACGCAGTATTTT
CASSFLQGVDTQYF
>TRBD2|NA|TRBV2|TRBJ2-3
TGTGCCAGCAGTGAAGCTAGCGGGAGAACGTATACGCAGTATTTT
CASSEASGRTYTQYF
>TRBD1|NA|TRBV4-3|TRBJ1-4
TGCGCCAGCAGCCCGGACAGGGAAACTAATGAAAAACTGTTTTTT
CASSPDRETNEKLFF
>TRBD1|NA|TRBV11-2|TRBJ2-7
TGTGCCAGCAGACCGGGACAGTTCTACGAGCAGTACTTC
CASRPGQFYEQYF
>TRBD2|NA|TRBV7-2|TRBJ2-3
TGTGCCAGCAGCTTAAGCGGGGAGGCCACAGATACGCAGTATTTT
CASSLSGEATDTQYF
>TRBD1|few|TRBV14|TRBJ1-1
TGTGCCAGCAGCCCACGACAGGGGCGGGGAGACACTGAAGCTTTCTTT
CASSPRQGRGDTEAFF
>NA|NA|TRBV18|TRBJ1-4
TGTGCCAGCTCACCACCGAGCTGGGGCGGGGATGAAAAACTGTTTTTT
CASSPPSWGGDEKLFF
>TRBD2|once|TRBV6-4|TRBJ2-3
TGTGCCAGCAGTGACGAGGGGCAGCGGGACGCAGATACGCAGTATTTT
CASSDEGQRDADTQYF
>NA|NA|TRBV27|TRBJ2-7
TGTGCCAGCAGTTTATTGGGACACTCCTACGAGCAGTACTTC
CASSLLGHSYEQYF
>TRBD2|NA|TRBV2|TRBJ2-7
TGTGCCAGCAGTGGCGGGCTAGCGGGCTCCTACGAGCAGTACTTC
CASSGGLAGSYEQYF
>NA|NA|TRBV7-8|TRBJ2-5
TGTGCCAGCAGCTTAGGGAGGGGGGGGACCCAGTACTTC
CASSLGRGGTQYF
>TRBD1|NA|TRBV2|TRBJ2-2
TGTGCCAAGAGGAGGCCAGGGGGCACCGGGGAGCTGTTTTTT
CAKRRPGGTGELFF
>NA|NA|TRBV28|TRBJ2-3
TGTGCCAGCAGGGCCTCGTGGGGGGACGGCACAGATACGCAGTATTTT
CASRASWGDGTDTQYF
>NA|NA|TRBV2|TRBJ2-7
TGTGCCAGCAGTGAACAGCGCGGCGAGCAGTACTTC
CASSEQRGEQYF
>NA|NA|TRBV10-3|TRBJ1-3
TGTGCCATCGGCAACTCTGGAAACACCATATATTTT
CAIGNSGNTIYF
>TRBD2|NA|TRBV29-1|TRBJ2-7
TGCAGCGTAGTAGGACTAGCTGTCTACGAGCAGTACTTC
CSVVGLAVYEQYF
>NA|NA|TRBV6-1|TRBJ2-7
TGTGCCAGCAGTGGAGAAATCTTTTACGAGCAGTACTTC
CASSGEIFYEQYF
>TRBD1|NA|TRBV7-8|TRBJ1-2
TGTGCCAGCAGCTTAATTATAACAGGGGGCCCGAATAAGGACGGCTACACCTTC
CASSLIITGGPNKDGYTF
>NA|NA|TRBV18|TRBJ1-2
TGTGCCAGCTCACCCCAGGGCTTAGCTAACTATGGCTACACCTTC
CASSPQGLANYGYTF
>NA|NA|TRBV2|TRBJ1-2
TGTGCCAGCAGTGAAATGCAAGGGAGGGGCTACACCTTC
CASSEMQGRGYTF
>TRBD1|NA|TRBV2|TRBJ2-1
TGTGCCAGCAGTGATGCAGGGGGCTACAATGAGCAGTTCTTC
CASSDAGGYNEQFF
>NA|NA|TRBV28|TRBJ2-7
TGTGCCGGGGGTAGCCGGGACTTTCAAGGCGAGCAGTACTTC
CAGGSRDFQGEQYF
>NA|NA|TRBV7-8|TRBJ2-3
TGTGCCAGCAGCTTAGCGCACAGGGACCCAGATACGCAGTATTTT
CASSLAHRDPDTQYF
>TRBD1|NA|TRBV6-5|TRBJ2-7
TGTGCCAGCAGCATTGACAGGGGGCTTTCCTACGAGCAGTACTTC
CASSIDRGLSYEQYF
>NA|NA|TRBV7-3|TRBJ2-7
TGTGCCAGCAGCCCCGGCTTAGGGAGCTACGAGCAGTACTTC
CASSPGLGSYEQYF
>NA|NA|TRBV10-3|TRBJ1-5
TGTGCCATCAGTGAGATAGGGGCTGGGCAGCCCCAGCATTTT
CAISEIGAGQPQHF
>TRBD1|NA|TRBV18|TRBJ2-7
TGTGCCAGCTCCAAGGACAGGGTTGATTCCTACGAGCAGTACTTC
CASSKDRVDSYEQYF
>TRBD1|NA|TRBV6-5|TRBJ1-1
TGTGCCAGCAGTTACCCTCCCCACAGGGGCACTGAAGCTTTCTTT
CASSYPPHRGTEAFF
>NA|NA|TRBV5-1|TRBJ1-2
TGCGCCAGCAGCTTGGAGGGAGGTTTTTATGGCTACACCTTC
CASSLEGGFYGYTF
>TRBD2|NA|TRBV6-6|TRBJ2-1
TGTGCCAGCAGTTACTACGGGGGGAATGAGCAGTTCTTC
CASSYYGGNEQFF
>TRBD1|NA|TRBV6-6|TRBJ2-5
TGTGCCAGCAGTGACAGGGGGCCGGAGACCCAGTACTTC
CASSDRGPETQYF
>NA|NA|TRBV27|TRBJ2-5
TGTGCCAGCAGTCTTTCCCCCCAAGAGACCCAGTACTTC
CASSLSPQETQYF
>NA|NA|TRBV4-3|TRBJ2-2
TGCGCCAGCAGCCAAGATCTTTTTCTAGTCACCGGGGAGCTGTTTTTT
CASSQDLFLVTGELFF